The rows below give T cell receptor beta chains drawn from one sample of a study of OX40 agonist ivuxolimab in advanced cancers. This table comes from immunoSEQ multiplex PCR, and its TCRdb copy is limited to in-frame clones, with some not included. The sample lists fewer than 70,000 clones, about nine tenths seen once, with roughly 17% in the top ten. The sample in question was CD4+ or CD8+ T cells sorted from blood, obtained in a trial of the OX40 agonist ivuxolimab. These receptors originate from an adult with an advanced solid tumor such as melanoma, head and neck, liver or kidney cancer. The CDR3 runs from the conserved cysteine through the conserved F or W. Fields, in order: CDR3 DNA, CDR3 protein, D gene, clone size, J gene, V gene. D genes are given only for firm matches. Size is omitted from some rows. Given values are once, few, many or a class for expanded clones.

DNA: TGTGCCAGCAGCTCCGGGACCACAGGAGACAATGAGCAGTTCTTC
CDR3: CASSSGTTGDNEQFF
D: NA
size: NA
J: TRBJ2-1
V: TRBV28

DNA: TGCGCCAGCAGCTTGGGGTCGGACTACGAGCAGTACTTC
CDR3: CASSLGSDYEQYF
D: NA
size: NA
J: TRBJ2-7
V: TRBV5-1

DNA: TGTGCCAGCAGCCTGACATCAACCCCCGGGACAGGAAGGATAAGACGAGAAAAACTGTTTTTT
CDR3: CASSLTSTPGTGRIRREKLFF
D: TRBD1
size: NA
J: TRBJ1-4
V: TRBV28

DNA: TGTGCCAGCAGGGCCGGCGGGGGCTACACCTTC
CDR3: CASRAGGGYTF
D: NA
size: few
J: TRBJ1-2
V: TRBV6-5

DNA: TGTGCCAGCAGCCAATCTTGGGGCACAGATACGCAGTATTTT
CDR3: CASSQSWGTDTQYF
D: NA
size: once
J: TRBJ2-3
V: TRBV16

DNA: TGCGCCAGCAGCCCGGGACTAGCGGGAGCTAATGAGCAGTTCTTC
CDR3: CASSPGLAGANEQFF
D: TRBD2
size: NA
J: TRBJ2-1
V: TRBV4-1

DNA: TGTGCCAGCAGCCTAGGGACAGGGGGGAACTACGAGCAGTACTTC
CDR3: CASSLGTGGNYEQYF
D: TRBD1
size: once
J: TRBJ2-7
V: TRBV5-4

DNA: TGTGCCACCAGCAGCGGGACTACCGACCGGGGAGCTGTTTTT
CDR3: CATSSGTTDRGAVF
D: TRBD2
size: NA
J: TRBJ2-2
V: TRBV15

DNA: TGTGCCAGCAGTGACGCCAGAGCCTATGGCTACACCTTC
CDR3: CASSDARAYGYTF
D: NA
size: NA
J: TRBJ1-2
V: TRBV25-1

DNA: TGCGCCAGCAGCCCCTCTAGCGGAGAGCAGTTCTTC
CDR3: CASSPSSGEQFF
D: TRBD2
size: once
J: TRBJ2-1
V: TRBV5-1

DNA: TGTGCCAGCAGCCAAGAATGTCAGGTAAGGACTAATGAAAAACTGTTTTTT
CDR3: CASSQECQVRTNEKLFF
D: NA
size: NA
J: TRBJ1-4
V: TRBV14

DNA: TGTGCCAGCAGCCAAGACTCAGGGAAGGCCAACTATGGCTACACCTTC
CDR3: CASSQDSGKANYGYTF
D: NA
size: NA
J: TRBJ1-2
V: TRBV14

DNA: TGTGCCAGTAGTATATTTTTAGCGGGAGGGCCGGTAGAAGAGACCCAGTACTTC
CDR3: CASSIFLAGGPVEETQYF
D: TRBD2
size: once
J: TRBJ2-5
V: TRBV19

DNA: TGTGCCAGCTCACCGGGACAGGGGTCCCACGAGCAGTACTTC
CDR3: CASSPGQGSHEQYF
D: TRBD1
size: NA
J: TRBJ2-7
V: TRBV18

DNA: TGTGCCAGCAGCCAGACTAGTATACCAGATACGCAGTATTTT
CDR3: CASSQTSIPDTQYF
D: NA
size: NA
J: TRBJ2-3
V: TRBV14

DNA: TGTGCCAGCAGCCCGGGCCGGGCCTACAATGAGCAGTTCTTC
CDR3: CASSPGRAYNEQFF
D: NA
size: NA
J: TRBJ2-1
V: TRBV6-6

DNA: TGCAGTGCTACGGACGTCTACGAGCAGTACTTC
CDR3: CSATDVYEQYF
D: NA
size: NA
J: TRBJ2-7
V: TRBV20-1

DNA: TGTGCCAGCAGCTTAGGCGGGTTGGACATTCAGTACTTC
CDR3: CASSLGGLDIQYF
D: NA
size: NA
J: TRBJ2-4
V: TRBV7-2

DNA: TGCGCCAGCACTCAGGGGGGGCAAATAGGCTACACCTTC
CDR3: CASTQGGQIGYTF
D: TRBD1
size: NA
J: TRBJ1-2
V: TRBV23-1

DNA: TGCGCCAGCAGCTCGACAGGGTTGAACACTGAAGCTTTCTTT
CDR3: CASSSTGLNTEAFF
D: TRBD1
size: NA
J: TRBJ1-1
V: TRBV5-1

DNA: TGTGCCAGCAGTTATGGGGGCGCCGGGAACTATGGCTACACCTTC
CDR3: CASSYGGAGNYGYTF
D: NA
size: few
J: TRBJ1-2
V: TRBV6-5

DNA: TGTGCCAGTACCGTACAGGGGATGAACACTGAAGCTTTCTTT
CDR3: CASTVQGMNTEAFF
D: TRBD1
size: NA
J: TRBJ1-1
V: TRBV19

DNA: TGTGCCAGCACTGCCAGGGGGGGGAGAGAGCAGTACTTC
CDR3: CASTARGGREQYF
D: NA
size: NA
J: TRBJ2-7
V: TRBV6-1

DNA: TGTGCCAGCAGCCCGCGGGACAGAGGCATTCAGTACTTC
CDR3: CASSPRDRGIQYF
D: NA
size: NA
J: TRBJ2-4
V: TRBV7-8

DNA: TGTGCCAGCAGCTTAGCGGTAGAGGGATCCTACGAGCAGTACTTC
CDR3: CASSLAVEGSYEQYF
D: NA
size: few
J: TRBJ2-7
V: TRBV6-6

DNA: TGTGCTGTCCGGGACACCGGGGAGCTGTTTTTT
CDR3: CAVRDTGELFF
D: NA
size: NA
J: TRBJ2-2
V: TRBV7-3

DNA: TGTGCCAGCAGCTCTCGGACGCACTCCTACGAGCAGTACTTC
CDR3: CASSSRTHSYEQYF
D: NA
size: NA
J: TRBJ2-7
V: TRBV7-3

DNA: TGTGCCAGCTCACCATATGCAGATAACTATGGCTACACCTTC
CDR3: CASSPYADNYGYTF
D: NA
size: NA
J: TRBJ1-2
V: TRBV18

DNA: TGCGCCAGCAGTGAGTTAGCACAGCGAGGTGAGCAGTTCTTC
CDR3: CASSELAQRGEQFF
D: NA
size: once
J: TRBJ2-1
V: TRBV10-1

DNA: TGTGCCAGCAGAGGGGAGTTTCGTAACACCGGGGAGCTGTTTTTT
CDR3: CASRGEFRNTGELFF
D: NA
size: NA
J: TRBJ2-2
V: TRBV27

DNA: TGTGCCAGCAGCTTCGGCGGGAGGGGCACAGATACGCAGTATTTT
CDR3: CASSFGGRGTDTQYF
D: TRBD2
size: NA
J: TRBJ2-3
V: TRBV11-2